This T cell receptor beta chain was recorded in a study of OX40 agonist ivuxolimab in advanced cancers. Study background: Therapy given before enrollment (anti-PD-1, anti-PD-L1 or anti-CTLA-4) was allowed, and approximately 40% had some. Study-wide results and caveats: Low levels of normalized T-cell clonal expansion also appeared in some nonresponders. Circulating CD4+ and CD8+ T cells showed clonal expansion by week 6 at 0.1 to 3.0 mg/kg.

At baseline, cycle 4 day 1, and cycle 7 day 1, blood was sampled. Germline-derived CDR1 and CDR2 are SEHNR and FQNEAQ (reference sequence). CDR3 length: 14 residues. The V end lost 1 base, the J end lost 0 bases, and 7 bases lay between the germline ends. TCRdb's copy holds only in-frame clones and misses some; the assay was immunoSEQ multiplex PCR. The data show approximately 6,600 clones, roughly 84% seen once. As concerns this clone: Antigen specificity is unknown.

This clonotype was sampled from an adult with an advanced solid tumor such as melanoma, head and neck, liver or kidney cancer. This specimen was CD4+ or CD8+ T cells sorted from blood, taken in a trial of the OX40 agonist ivuxolimab. The rearrangement links TRBV7-9 to TRBJ2-7; unclear D gene. The CDR3 bases are TGTGCCAGCAGCTTAGGCCCTTACTCCTACGAGCAGTACTTC. Encoded protein: CASSLGPYSYEQYF. Using reference TRBV7-9 and TRBJ2-7 for the parts outside the CDR3, the full variable domain is DTGVSQNPRHKITKRGQNVTFRCDPISEHNRLYWYRQTLGQGPEFLTYFQNEAQLEKSRLLSDRFSAERPKGSFSTLEIQRTEQGDSAMYLCASSLGPYSYEQYFGPGTRLTVT.